The rows below give T cell receptor beta chains drawn from one sample of a study of blood T cell repertoires in COVID-19. Repertoires were generated with immunoSEQ multiplex PCR, while TCRdb's copy carries only in-frame clones and drops some. The data hold approximately 160,000 clones, with about 85% observed a single time. Sequencing used peripheral blood. The source of these receptors is a man in his fifties or sixties who had recovered from COVID-19. Both conserved end residues are part of each CDR3. The order of the fields is CDR3 protein, D gene, V gene, J gene, CDR3 length. D genes are given only for firm matches.

CDR3aa: CASSLDVVTGREKLFF; d_gene: NA; v_gene: TRBV7-6; j_gene: TRBJ1-4; len: 16
CDR3aa: CASGLGQQSSTDTQYF; d_gene: NA; v_gene: TRBV12-5; j_gene: TRBJ2-3; len: 16
CDR3aa: CASSPPSAEVVTGELFF; d_gene: NA; v_gene: TRBV18; j_gene: TRBJ2-2; len: 17
CDR3aa: CASSLGSGTGVREQYF; d_gene: TRBD1; v_gene: TRBV7-9; j_gene: TRBJ2-7; len: 16
CDR3aa: CASSLGHPGDSPLHF; d_gene: NA; v_gene: TRBV7-9; j_gene: TRBJ1-6; len: 15
CDR3aa: CASSLGQNTGELFF; d_gene: NA; v_gene: TRBV7-2; j_gene: TRBJ2-2; len: 14
CDR3aa: CASSVQTGANTGELFF; d_gene: TRBD1; v_gene: TRBV9; j_gene: TRBJ2-2; len: 16
CDR3aa: CASSALGGGQPQHF; d_gene: NA; v_gene: TRBV2; j_gene: TRBJ1-5; len: 14
CDR3aa: CASSSGLAGGLNTGELFF; d_gene: TRBD2; v_gene: TRBV5-4; j_gene: TRBJ2-2; len: 18
CDR3aa: CASRGAGVGEKLFF; d_gene: NA; v_gene: TRBV27; j_gene: TRBJ1-4; len: 14
CDR3aa: CASSGDRANNSPLHF; d_gene: TRBD1; v_gene: TRBV18; j_gene: TRBJ1-6; len: 15
CDR3aa: CATSPPSRGSYEQYF; d_gene: NA; v_gene: TRBV10-3; j_gene: TRBJ2-7; len: 15
CDR3aa: CASSQDRGVGQPQHF; d_gene: NA; v_gene: TRBV4-2; j_gene: TRBJ1-5; len: 15
CDR3aa: CASSQDPGYPYGYTF; d_gene: NA; v_gene: TRBV14; j_gene: TRBJ1-2; len: 15
CDR3aa: CASSQLQGSPLHF; d_gene: NA; v_gene: TRBV13; j_gene: TRBJ1-6; len: 13
CDR3aa: CASSPETGGDQPQHF; d_gene: TRBD1; v_gene: TRBV18; j_gene: TRBJ1-5; len: 15
CDR3aa: CASSPGTHTEAFF; d_gene: NA; v_gene: TRBV12-3/TRBV12-4; j_gene: TRBJ1-1; len: 13
CDR3aa: CASSPNGLAAETQYF; d_gene: NA; v_gene: TRBV18; j_gene: TRBJ2-5; len: 15
CDR3aa: CASSSGQGVNEKLFF; d_gene: TRBD1; v_gene: TRBV5-4; j_gene: TRBJ1-4; len: 15
CDR3aa: CASSPGPSEPGNTIYF; d_gene: NA; v_gene: TRBV18; j_gene: TRBJ1-3; len: 16
CDR3aa: CASSYEGDQPQHF; d_gene: NA; v_gene: TRBV5-1; j_gene: TRBJ1-5; len: 13
CDR3aa: CASSSGLAGVNEQYF; d_gene: TRBD2; v_gene: TRBV5-4; j_gene: TRBJ2-7; len: 15
CDR3aa: CASSEGDQPQHF; d_gene: NA; v_gene: TRBV10-2; j_gene: TRBJ1-5; len: 12
CDR3aa: CASSLWAETQYF; d_gene: NA; v_gene: TRBV11-1; j_gene: TRBJ2-5; len: 12
CDR3aa: CASSPLNYGYTF; d_gene: NA; v_gene: TRBV27; j_gene: TRBJ1-2; len: 12
CDR3aa: CASSLFGQALETQYF; d_gene: TRBD1; v_gene: TRBV5-1; j_gene: TRBJ2-5; len: 15
CDR3aa: CAISEGGGGNTEAFF; d_gene: NA; v_gene: TRBV10-3; j_gene: TRBJ1-1; len: 15
CDR3aa: CASSQVGVETQYF; d_gene: NA; v_gene: TRBV3-1/TRBV3-2; j_gene: TRBJ2-5; len: 13
CDR3aa: CATSDSSGETQYF; d_gene: NA; v_gene: TRBV24-1; j_gene: TRBJ2-5; len: 13
CDR3aa: CASSPGENIQYF; d_gene: NA; v_gene: TRBV5-1; j_gene: TRBJ2-4; len: 12
CDR3aa: CASSRIGSGGARKDTQYF; d_gene: TRBD2; v_gene: TRBV6-6; j_gene: TRBJ2-3; len: 18
CDR3aa: CASSLNPTPGYTF; d_gene: NA; v_gene: TRBV7-9; j_gene: TRBJ1-2; len: 13
CDR3aa: CASSTNPTGTGGNGYTF; d_gene: TRBD1; v_gene: TRBV5-1; j_gene: TRBJ1-2; len: 17
CDR3aa: CARSPTVTSSYNSPLHF; d_gene: NA; v_gene: TRBV5-3; j_gene: TRBJ1-6; len: 17
CDR3aa: CASSPGGETQYF; d_gene: NA; v_gene: TRBV18; j_gene: TRBJ2-5; len: 12
CDR3aa: CASRKAGQGAGEQYF; d_gene: TRBD1; v_gene: TRBV6-5; j_gene: TRBJ2-7; len: 15
CDR3aa: CASSEQGNEQFF; d_gene: TRBD1; v_gene: TRBV7-2; j_gene: TRBJ2-1; len: 12
CDR3aa: CASSEAAGTGGLQPQHF; d_gene: TRBD1; v_gene: TRBV6-1; j_gene: TRBJ1-5; len: 17
CDR3aa: CASSVRPGGQTNTEAFF; d_gene: TRBD1; v_gene: TRBV7-2; j_gene: TRBJ1-1; len: 17
CDR3aa: CASSLVLAGGPHQETQYF; d_gene: TRBD2; v_gene: TRBV7-2; j_gene: TRBJ2-5; len: 18
CDR3aa: CASSLGLGTSRETQYF; d_gene: NA; v_gene: TRBV5-8; j_gene: TRBJ2-5; len: 16
CDR3aa: CASSGGAGDTYEQYF; d_gene: NA; v_gene: TRBV2; j_gene: TRBJ2-7; len: 15
CDR3aa: CASSEEEGGNQPQHF; d_gene: NA; v_gene: TRBV6-1; j_gene: TRBJ1-5; len: 15
CDR3aa: CASSQEDRGRELFF; d_gene: TRBD1; v_gene: TRBV3-1/TRBV3-2; j_gene: TRBJ2-2; len: 14
CDR3aa: CSVSGGGDSPLHF; d_gene: NA; v_gene: TRBV29-1; j_gene: TRBJ1-6; len: 13
CDR3aa: CASRRSQGAYEQYF; d_gene: TRBD1; v_gene: TRBV25-1; j_gene: TRBJ2-7; len: 14
CDR3aa: CASSLAGGSNEQYF; d_gene: TRBD2; v_gene: TRBV7-9; j_gene: TRBJ2-7; len: 14
CDR3aa: CASSSAGYTGELFF; d_gene: NA; v_gene: TRBV6-6; j_gene: TRBJ2-2; len: 14
CDR3aa: CASSPTGERGYTF; d_gene: NA; v_gene: TRBV6-5; j_gene: TRBJ1-2; len: 13
CDR3aa: CAWSALLRDTSGNTIYF; d_gene: NA; v_gene: TRBV30; j_gene: TRBJ1-3; len: 17
CDR3aa: CASRTTSGGRLTYEQYF; d_gene: TRBD2; v_gene: TRBV7-2; j_gene: TRBJ2-7; len: 17
CDR3aa: CASSRTGGGNQPQHF; d_gene: TRBD1; v_gene: TRBV5-1; j_gene: TRBJ1-5; len: 15
CDR3aa: CATSSDKSTSFAYEQYF; d_gene: TRBD2; v_gene: TRBV15; j_gene: TRBJ2-7; len: 17